This section outlines one TCR beta chain sequence together with its context. From the approximately 120-subject validation cohort, which was separate from the roughly 630-subject first cohort, the donors were drawn. This sample is part of a study of cytomegalovirus exposure and HLA in healthy donors. The ends lost 4 bases at V and 5 bases at J; junction bases unmatched: 8. CDR3 size: 14 residues. CDR1 is SQVTM and CDR2 is ANQGSEA in the germline V gene. Some clones are missing from TCRdb's copy, which holds only in-frame ones; the method was immunoSEQ multiplex PCR. The sample consists of tens of thousands of clones, around nine tenths of them appearing once.

The sample was PBMCs. The TCR comes from a man aged 18 to 29 in good health and CMV-seronegative. V gene TRBV29-1 combines with J gene TRBJ2-1; 7 nucleotides agree with TRBD1. The CDR3 is CSVGRQGANNEQFF. The CDR3 bases are TGCAGCGTTGGGAGACAGGGTGCGAACAATGAGCAGTTCTTC.